One and the same sample provided the 9 T cell receptor beta chains below, sequenced in a study of blood T cell repertoires in COVID-19. The data were produced by immunoSEQ multiplex PCR, yet TCRdb's version contains in-frame clones alone and is incomplete. The table includes roughly 63,000 clones, around 80% detected once. The sequenced material came from peripheral blood. These receptors were collected from a human donor in a cohort sampled during active COVID-19.

The chain recombines TRBV5-6 with TRBJ2-7, with 10 bases identical to TRBD2. This CDR3 has 16 residues. CDR1 SGHDT and CDR2 YYEEEE come from the germline V gene. V shed 0 bases and J 5 bases; nucleotides not matched to a gene: 8. The CDR3 nucleotides read TGTGCCAGCAGCTTGGAGCGAGCGGGAGGGGGGGACGAGCAGTACTTC. Translating gives CASSLERAGGGDEQYF. The full variable domain, its missing parts supplied by reference TRBV5-6 and TRBJ2-7, is DAGVTQSPTHLIKTRGQQVTLRCSPKSGHDTVSWYQQALGQGPQFIFQYYEEEERQRGNFPDRFSGHQFPNYSSELNVNALLLGDSALYLCASSLERAGGGDEQYFGPGTRLTVT.

This sequence joins TRBV6-5 and TRBJ2-5; 15 nucleotides match TRBD2. CDR3 length equals 15 residues. CDR1 is MNHEY and CDR2 is SVGAGI in the germline V gene. J was trimmed by 4 bases and V by 8 bases; bases with no gene match: 5. DNA for the CDR3: TGTGCCAGCCGCCCGGGACTAGCGGGAGGAGAGACCCAGTACTTC. This sequence encodes CASRPGLAGGETQYF.

V and J are TRBV4-1 and TRBJ2-1; no firm D call. CDR1 MGHRA and CDR2 YSYEKL come from the germline V gene. The CDR3 is 15 residues long. V was cut by 0 bases and J by 5 bases, with 11 bases left in between. The CDR3, as DNA: TGCGCCAGCAGCCAAGAGAACTACCCCAACAATGAGCAGTTCTTC. This sequence encodes CASSQENYPNNEQFF.

This rearrangement joins TRBV14 to TRBJ1-2; D remains ambiguous. The CDR3 is 16 amino acids. V lost 3 bases and J lost 8, with 22 bases in between. The V gene's germline CDR1 is SGHDN and CDR2 FVKESK. The CDR3 loop is CASSHGRSLLERGYTF. The DNA for the CDR3 is TGTGCCAGCAGCCACGGCCGATCGCTACTAGAACGGGGCTACACCTTC. Filled out from reference TRBV14 and TRBJ1-2, the complete variable domain reads EAGVTQFPSHSVIEKGQTVTLRCDPISGHDNLYWYRRVMGKEIKFLLHFVKESKQDESGMPNNRFLAERTGGTYSTLKVQPAELEDSGVYFCASSHGRSLLERGYTFGSGTRLTVV.

V and J are TRBV6-4 and TRBJ2-3, with 10 bases identical to TRBD2. V lost 3 bases and J lost 3; bases outside the gene matches: 3. CDR3 length: 15 amino acids. In germline, CDR1 is MRHNA, CDR2 SNTAGT. CDR3 in amino acids: CASSEGSGRTDTQYF. The CDR3 coding sequence is TGTGCCAGCAGTGAAGGTAGCGGGAGGACAGATACGCAGTATTTT.

The sample holds one count of this clone. The chain uses TRBV7-2 and TRBJ2-2; D possibly corresponds to TRBD1 (5 bases). Germline values: CDR1 SGHTA, CDR2 FQGNSA. V was clipped by 3 bases and J by 7 bases, with 6 bases between them. The CDR3 has 12 amino acids. The CDR3 is CASSFQGGELFF. The CDR3 nucleotides read TGTGCCAGCAGCTTTCAGGGCGGGGAGCTGTTTTTT. The variable domain in full, with the rest retrieved from reference TRBV7-2 and TRBJ2-2, is GAGVSQSPSNKVTEKGKDVELRCDPISGHTALYWYRQSLGQGLEFLIYFQGNSAPDKSGLPSDRFSAERTGGSVSTLTIQRTQQEDSAVYLCASSFQGGELFFGEGSRLTVL.

The V gene is TRBV19, the J gene TRBJ2-3, with a tentative D call TRBD2 (5 bases). The CDR3 has 13 amino acids. Trimming removed 7 bases from V and 2 bases from J, with 10 bases in between. The V gene's germline CDR1 is LNHDA and CDR2 SQIVND (reference sequence). The CDR3 DNA sequence: TGTGCCAGTAAGCGGATAAACACAGATACGCAGTATTTT. Its protein is CASKRINTDTQYF.

V is TRBV30 and J is TRBJ2-1, with D maybe TRBD2 (6 bases). The germline V gene encodes CDR1 GTSNPN and CDR2 SVGIG (reference sequence). The CDR3 totals 15 residues. The V gene lost 3 bases and the J gene lost 2 bases, with 14 bases spanning the gap. CDR3 region: CAWRSGVGTYNEQFF. CDR3 bases: TGTGCCTGGAGGTCGGGAGTCGGGACCTACAATGAGCAGTTCTTC.

The rearrangement links TRBV2 to TRBJ2-1; possibly TRBD1 for D (5 bases). The CDR3 covers 13 residues. The germline CDR1 and CDR2 sequences are SNHLY and FYNNEI. Trimming shortened V by 4 bases and J by 3 bases, and 7 bases separated the two germline ends. CDR3 loop: CASSGDSYNEQFF. DNA of the CDR3: TGTGCCAGCAGTGGAGACAGCTACAATGAGCAGTTCTTC.